The TCR beta chain described here comes from a study of a mutant IDH1 vaccine in newly diagnosed glioma. Study summary: In some groups vaccination began 4-6 weeks post-radiotherapy; others received it with temozolomide. Treated patients had a mean age of around 40 years and a sex split that was around 60% male and about 38% female.

Time point indicated: week 11, during vaccination. It was 300 ug of mutant IDH1 20-mer peptide that made up each vaccine dose, given with topical imiquimod. Details on this clone: As yet, its antigen is unknown.

The assay was immunoSEQ multiplex PCR, and TCRdb's table has in-frame clones only and misses some. The table has some 59,000 clones, approximately 89% seen once. This CDR3 is 13 amino acids long. The germline gives CDR1 LNHNV, CDR2 YYDKDF (reference sequence). Trimming removed 6 bases at V and 11 bases at J, with 19 bases between. General observations from the study: Variations in leading peripheral T cell clonotypes appeared to have no connection with pseudoprogression.

The sequence came from a man aged 35 to 55 with glioma. The chain couples TRBV15 to TRBJ1-1; D is unclear. The material was PBMCs, obtained from a glioma patient whose treatment included an IDH1 peptide vaccine. CDR3: CATRFSTELGAFF. The DNA for the CDR3 is TGTGCCACCAGGTTTTCCACGGAACTTGGGGCTTTCTTT.